This T cell receptor (beta chain) was recorded in a study of blood T cell repertoires in COVID-19. Across the whole study: Samples came from the United States, Italy and Spain, spanning acute and convalescent COVID-19. T cells, B-cell-depleted T cells, or PBMCs supplied cDNA or gDNA.

Germline V gene lookup returns CDR1 DFQATT and CDR2 SNEGSKA (reference sequence). Trimming removed 5 bases from V and 12 bases from J; junction bases left unmatched: 6. CDR3 length: 11 amino acids. Assay: immunoSEQ multiplex PCR; the TCRdb copy retains only in-frame clones and omits some. The sample includes 140,000 or so clones, 85% of them seen just once. The chain has TRBV20-1 and TRBJ2-4, with 8 bases aligning to TRBD1. Sequenced material: PBMCs or T cells enriched from blood (not recorded which). This TCR derives from a woman in her thirties or forties who had recovered from COVID-19. For the CDR3, the DNA is TGCAGTGCTCAAGGACAGGGTAGTCAGTACTTC. This sequence encodes CSAQGQGSQYF.